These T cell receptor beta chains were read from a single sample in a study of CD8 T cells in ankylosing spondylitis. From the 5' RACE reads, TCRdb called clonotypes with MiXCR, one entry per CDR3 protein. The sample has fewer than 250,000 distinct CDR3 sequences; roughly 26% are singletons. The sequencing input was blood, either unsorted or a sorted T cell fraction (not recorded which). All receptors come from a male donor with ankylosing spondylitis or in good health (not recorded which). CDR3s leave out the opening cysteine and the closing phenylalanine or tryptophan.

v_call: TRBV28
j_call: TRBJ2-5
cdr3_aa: ASRTTSGPETQY

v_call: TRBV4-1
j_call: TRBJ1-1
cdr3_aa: ASLGQGGKVEAF

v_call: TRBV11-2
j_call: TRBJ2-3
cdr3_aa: ASSYAPTLDTQY

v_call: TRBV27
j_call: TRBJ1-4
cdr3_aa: ASSSDRVGEKLF

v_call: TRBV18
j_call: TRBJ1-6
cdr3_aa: ASSPPGAPLH

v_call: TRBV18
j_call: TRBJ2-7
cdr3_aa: ASSPRGSGSYEQY

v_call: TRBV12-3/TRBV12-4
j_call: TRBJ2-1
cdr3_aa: ASSPTYNEQF

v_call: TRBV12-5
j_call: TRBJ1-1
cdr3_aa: ASGLDPLRLGTEAF

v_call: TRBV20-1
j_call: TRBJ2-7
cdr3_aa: SARDQGDEQY

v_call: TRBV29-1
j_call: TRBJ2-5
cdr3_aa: SAAVSQETQY

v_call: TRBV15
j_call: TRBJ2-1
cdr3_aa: ATSRGRGGSSYNEQF

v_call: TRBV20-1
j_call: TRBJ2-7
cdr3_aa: SAAGTGGNEQY

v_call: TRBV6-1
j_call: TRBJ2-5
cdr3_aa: ASSPQGMSQETQY

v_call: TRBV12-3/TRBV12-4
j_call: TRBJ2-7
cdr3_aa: ASSFTDDGEQY

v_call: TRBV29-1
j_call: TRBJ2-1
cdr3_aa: SVDGGSSYNEQF